These 25 T cell receptor beta chains were all obtained from the same sample, sequenced in a study of T cells expressing NK-cell markers. Using the 5' RACE reads, TCRdb records one entry per CDR3 protein without DNA. This sample contains approximately 550,000 distinct CDR3 sequences. What was sequenced was blood T cells: a sorted CD56 or NKG2C T cell subset, CD4+ or CD8+ T cells, or bulk PBMC T cells (not recorded which). Receptors were obtained from a man between 18 and 35 years old in good health.

This chain joins TRBV9 and TRBJ2-1. The germline V gene has CDR1 SGDLS and CDR2 YYNGEE. CDR3 length: 13 amino acids. This CDR3 reads CASSVEAGGEQFF.

The V gene is TRBV14, the J gene TRBJ2-6; TCRdb gives TRBD1 as the D gene, but with no DNA this cannot be confirmed. The CDR3 spans 16 residues. CDR1 SGHDN and CDR2 FVKESK come from the germline V gene. The CDR3: CASSPQQGTGANVLTF.

CDR3 loop: CASSRKAIQGFSYNEQFF. The chain joins TRBV18 to TRBJ2-1; the TRBD1 assignment by TCRdb is unverifiable without DNA. The CDR3 covers 18 residues. Germline V gives CDR1 KGHSH, CDR2 LQKENI. Looking up the rest from reference TRBV18 and TRBJ2-1 gives the full variable domain: NAGVMQNPRHLVRRRGQEARLRCSPMKGHSHVYWYRQLPEEGLKFMVYLQKENIIDESGMPKERFSAEFPKEGPSILRIQQVVRGDSAAYFCASSRKAIQGFSYNEQFFGPGTRLTVL.

V gene TRBV10-3 combines with J gene TRBJ2-5; the D call from TCRdb, TRBD1, cannot be confirmed without DNA. This CDR3 is built from 14 residues. Germline CDR1 ENHRY, CDR2 SYGVKD. The CDR3 here is CAISDSGAQETQYF.

This rearrangement joins TRBV12-3 or TRBV12-4 to TRBJ1-4. The CDR3 has 13 residues. CDR3 in amino acids: CASRSSGDEKLFF.

The gene calls are TRBV7-2 and TRBJ1-2; no DNA is available, so the TRBD1 call from TCRdb remains unchecked. This CDR3 contains 17 residues. Germline V gene data show CDR1 as SGHTA and CDR2 as FQGNSA. The CDR3 sequence: CASSSPLQGRVNYGYTF.

The CDR3 loop is CASSQGIRSRGHYEQYF. The chain joins TRBV4-3 to TRBJ2-7; the D gene TCRdb calls, TRBD1, cannot be checked with no DNA. Germline V lookup: CDR1 LGHNA, CDR2 YSLEER. The CDR3 runs to 17 residues.

The chain couples TRBV5-1 to TRBJ2-1; TCRdb names TRBD1, which stays unverified in the absence of DNA. Germline CDR1 is SGHRS and CDR2 is YFSETQ. This CDR3 spans 14 amino acids. Here the CDR3 reads CASSPPGTQNEQFF.

The V and J genes are TRBV5-4 and TRBJ1-6; TCRdb picks TRBD1, but there is no DNA to check that call. Looked up from germline, CDR1 is SGHNT and CDR2 is YYREEE (reference sequence). CDR3 length equals 16 residues. CDR3 amino acids: CASSSPVQGRDSPLHF. The full variable domain, its missing parts supplied by reference TRBV5-4 and TRBJ1-6, is ETGVTQSPTHLIKTRGQQVTLRCSSQSGHNTVSWYQQALGQGPQFIFQYYREEENGRGNFPPRFSGLQFPNYSSELNVNALELDDSALYLCASSSPVQGRDSPLHFGNGTRLTVT.

The chain has TRBV3-1 and TRBJ2-1; the D gene TCRdb calls, TRBD1, cannot be checked with no DNA. Germline assignment: CDR1 LGHDT and CDR2 YNNKEL (reference sequence). This CDR3 has 13 amino acids. CDR3 sequence reads: CASSITSGVEQFF.

The chain has TRBV29-1 and TRBJ2-1; no DNA is available, so the TRBD1 call from TCRdb remains unchecked. The CDR3 is made up of 14 amino acids. The germline V gene has CDR1 SQVTM and CDR2 ANQGSEA. CDR3 region: CSVHGQEKRNEQFF.

This chain links TRBV12-3 or TRBV12-4 with TRBJ2-5; there is no DNA to check the TCRdb D call of TRBD2. The CDR3 is 15 amino acids. CDR3 residues: CASSPIGGQRETQYF.

This rearrangement joins TRBV20-1 to TRBJ2-3; the D call of TRBD2 rests on TCRdb alone, since no DNA is present to check it. The CDR3 length is 16 residues. Germline V CDR1 and CDR2: DFQATT, SNEGSKA (reference sequence). Here the CDR3 reads CSANSAGTRDMDTQYF.

The chain links TRBV5-1 to TRBJ2-4; absent DNA, TCRdb's TRBD1 call cannot be checked. Looked up from germline, CDR1 is SGHRS and CDR2 is YFSETQ. The CDR3 is made up of 13 amino acids. This chain's CDR3 is CASSLGQGNIQYF.

This chain joins TRBV5-1 and TRBJ2-3; the D call from TCRdb, TRBD1, cannot be confirmed without DNA. The germline gives CDR1 SGHRS, CDR2 YFSETQ. The CDR3 runs to 17 residues. The CDR3 sequence is CASSLGARDRGPDTQYF.

This rearrangement joins TRBV30 to TRBJ2-1; TCRdb's D gene call, TRBD2, goes unchecked for lack of DNA. Germline CDR1 and CDR2: GTSNPN and SVGIG (reference sequence). This CDR3 spans 14 amino acids. This chain's CDR3 is CAWTTGTSGGEQFF.

V gene TRBV5-6 combines with J gene TRBJ2-3; absent DNA, TCRdb's TRBD1 call cannot be checked. Germline CDR1 and CDR2: SGHDT and YYEEEE. The CDR3 runs 15 residues. CDR3 amino acids: CASSPGQGYVDTQYF.

The chain has TRBV3-1 and TRBJ1-3; absent DNA, TCRdb's TRBD1 call cannot be checked. The CDR3 spans 17 residues. Germline CDR1 and CDR2: LGHDT and YNNKEL (reference sequence). The CDR3 sequence is CASSQAGTGLSGNTIYF.

J is TRBJ2-3 and V is TRBV19; there is no DNA to check the TCRdb D call of TRBD2. CDR3 length: 13 residues. CDR1 is LNHDA and CDR2 is SQIVND in the germline V gene (reference sequence). CDR3 amino acids: CASSITAGDTQYF.

The V gene is TRBV2, the J gene TRBJ2-1; checking the TCRdb D call of TRBD2 is not possible without DNA. Germline V gene sequence: CDR1 SNHLY, CDR2 FYNNEI. CDR3 length equals 13 residues. CDR3 sequence reads: CASSGRDYNEQFF.

This chain joins TRBV20-1 and TRBJ1-1; with no DNA, the TCRdb D assignment of TRBD1 cannot be verified. From germline, CDR1 is DFQATT and CDR2 SNEGSKA (reference sequence). This CDR3 has 17 amino acids. This chain's CDR3 is CSARGFAWAGMNTEAFF.

The chain has TRBV12-3 or TRBV12-4 and TRBJ1-5; the TCRdb D gene call, TRBD1, has no DNA to confirm it. The CDR3 length is 14 residues. The CDR3 is CASSLTGTNQPQHF.

The chain joins TRBV12-3 or TRBV12-4 to TRBJ2-5. The CDR3 runs to 14 residues. CDR3 loop: CASSLIRSDETQYF.

This sequence joins TRBV7-2 and TRBJ2-3; TCRdb indicates TRBD2, and absent DNA this call remains unverified. Germline lookup yields CDR1 SGHTA and CDR2 FQGNSA. The CDR3 runs to 16 residues. The CDR3 is CASSLERERNKDTQYF.

The gene calls are TRBV5-1 and TRBJ2-4; the D call of TRBD2 rests on TCRdb alone, since no DNA is present to check it. The V gene's germline CDR1 is SGHRS and CDR2 YFSETQ. The CDR3 is made up of 16 amino acids. The CDR3 sequence: CASSPADWEAKNIQYF.